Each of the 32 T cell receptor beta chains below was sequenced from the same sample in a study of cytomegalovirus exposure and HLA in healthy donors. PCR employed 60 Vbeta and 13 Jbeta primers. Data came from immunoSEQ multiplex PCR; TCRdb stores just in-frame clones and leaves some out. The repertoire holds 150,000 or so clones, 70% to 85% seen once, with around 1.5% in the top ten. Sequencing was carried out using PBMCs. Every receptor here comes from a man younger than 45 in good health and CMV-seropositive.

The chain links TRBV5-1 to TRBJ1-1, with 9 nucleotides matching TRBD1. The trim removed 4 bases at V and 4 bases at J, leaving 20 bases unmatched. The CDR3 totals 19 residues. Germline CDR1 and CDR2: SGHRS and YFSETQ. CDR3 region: CASSQPGDRGGMSSTEAFF. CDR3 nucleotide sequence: TGCGCCAGCAGCCAACCTGGTGACAGGGGGGGAATGTCGAGCACTGAAGCTTTCTTT.

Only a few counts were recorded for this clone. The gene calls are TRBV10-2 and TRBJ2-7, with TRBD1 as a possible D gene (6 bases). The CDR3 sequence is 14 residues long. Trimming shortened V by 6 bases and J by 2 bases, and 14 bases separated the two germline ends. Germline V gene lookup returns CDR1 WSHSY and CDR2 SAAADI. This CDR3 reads CASSRGQATYEQYF. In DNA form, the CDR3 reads TGCGCCAGCAGCCGGGGACAAGCTACCTACGAGCAGTACTTC.

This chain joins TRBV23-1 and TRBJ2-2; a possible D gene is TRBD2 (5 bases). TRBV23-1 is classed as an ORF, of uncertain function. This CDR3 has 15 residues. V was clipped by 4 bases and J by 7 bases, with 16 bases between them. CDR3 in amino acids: CASSLELRRGGELFF. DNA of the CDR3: TGCGCCAGCAGTCTGGAGTTGCGACGGGGCGGGGAGCTGTTTTTT.

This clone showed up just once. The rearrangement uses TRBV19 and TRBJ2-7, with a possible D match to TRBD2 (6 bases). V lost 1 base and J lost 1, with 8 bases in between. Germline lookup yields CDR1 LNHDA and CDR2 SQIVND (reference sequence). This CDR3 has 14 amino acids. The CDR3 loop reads CASSIGAGSYEQYF. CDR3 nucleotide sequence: TGTGCCAGTAGTATAGGGGCGGGATCCTACGAGCAGTACTTC. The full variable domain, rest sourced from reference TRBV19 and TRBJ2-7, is DGGITQSPKYLFRKEGQNVTLSCEQNLNHDAMYWYRQDPGQGLRLIYYSQIVNDFQKGDIAEGYSVSREKKESFPLTVTSAQKNPTAFYLCASSIGAGSYEQYFGPGTRLTVT.

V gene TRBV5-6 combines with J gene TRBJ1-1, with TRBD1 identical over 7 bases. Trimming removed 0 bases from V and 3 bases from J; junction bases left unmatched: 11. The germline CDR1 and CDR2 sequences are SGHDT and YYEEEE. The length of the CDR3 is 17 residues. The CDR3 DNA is TGTGCCAGCAGCTTGGCGGGAACAGGGGCCATTGACACTGAAGCTTTCTTT. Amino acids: CASSLAGTGAIDTEAFF.

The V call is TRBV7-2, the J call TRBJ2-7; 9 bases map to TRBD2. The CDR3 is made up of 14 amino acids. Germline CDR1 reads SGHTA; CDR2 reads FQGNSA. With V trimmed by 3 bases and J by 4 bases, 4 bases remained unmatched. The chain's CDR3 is CASSFSTSGYEQYF. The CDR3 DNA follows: TGTGCCAGCAGCTTTTCGACTAGCGGATACGAGCAGTACTTC.

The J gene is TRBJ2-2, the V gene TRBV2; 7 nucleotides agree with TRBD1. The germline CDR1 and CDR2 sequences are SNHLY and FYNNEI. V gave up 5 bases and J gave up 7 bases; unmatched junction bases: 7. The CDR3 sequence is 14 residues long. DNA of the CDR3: TGTGCCAGCAGTTCACAGGGGCGTAGCGGGGAGCTGTTTTTT. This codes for CASSSQGRSGELFF.

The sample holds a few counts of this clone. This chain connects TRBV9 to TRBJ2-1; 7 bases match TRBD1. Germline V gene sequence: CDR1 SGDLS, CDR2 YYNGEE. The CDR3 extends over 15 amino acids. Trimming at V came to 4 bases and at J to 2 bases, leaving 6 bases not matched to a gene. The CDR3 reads CASSRTGEPYNEQFF. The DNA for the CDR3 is TGTGCCAGCAGCCGCACAGGGGAACCCTACAATGAGCAGTTCTTC.

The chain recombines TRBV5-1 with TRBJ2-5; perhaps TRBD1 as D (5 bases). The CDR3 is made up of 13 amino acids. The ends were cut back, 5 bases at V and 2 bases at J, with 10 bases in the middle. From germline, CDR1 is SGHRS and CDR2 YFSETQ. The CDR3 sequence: CASSDPGQETQYF. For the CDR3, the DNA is TGCGCCAGCAGTGATCCAGGGCAAGAGACCCAGTACTTC.

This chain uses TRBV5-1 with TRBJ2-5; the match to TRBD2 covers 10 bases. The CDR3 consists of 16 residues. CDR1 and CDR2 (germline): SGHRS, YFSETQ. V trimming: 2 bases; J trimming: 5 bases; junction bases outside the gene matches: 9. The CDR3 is CASSFSLAGAGETQYF. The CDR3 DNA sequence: TGCGCCAGCAGCTTCTCTCTAGCGGGAGCAGGGGAGACCCAGTACTTC.

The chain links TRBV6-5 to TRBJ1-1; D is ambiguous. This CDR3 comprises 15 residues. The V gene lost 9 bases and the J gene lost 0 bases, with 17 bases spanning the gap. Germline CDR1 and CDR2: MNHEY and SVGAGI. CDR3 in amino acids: CASSNSFSVNTEAFF. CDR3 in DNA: TGTGCCAGTTCCAATAGTTTCTCCGTGAACACTGAAGCTTTCTTT.

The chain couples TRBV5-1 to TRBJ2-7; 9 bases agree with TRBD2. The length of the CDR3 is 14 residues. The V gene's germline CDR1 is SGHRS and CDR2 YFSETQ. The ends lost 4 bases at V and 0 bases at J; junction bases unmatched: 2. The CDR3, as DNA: TGCGCCAGCAGCATGACTAGCGGCTCCTACGAGCAGTACTTC. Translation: CASSMTSGSYEQYF.

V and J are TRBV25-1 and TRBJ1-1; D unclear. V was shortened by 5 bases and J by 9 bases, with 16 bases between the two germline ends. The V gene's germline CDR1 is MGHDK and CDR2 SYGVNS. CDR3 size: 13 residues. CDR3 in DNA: TGTGCCAGCAGTCCCACCGGGTTTTTGAAAGCTTTCTTT. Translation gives CASSPTGFLKAFF.

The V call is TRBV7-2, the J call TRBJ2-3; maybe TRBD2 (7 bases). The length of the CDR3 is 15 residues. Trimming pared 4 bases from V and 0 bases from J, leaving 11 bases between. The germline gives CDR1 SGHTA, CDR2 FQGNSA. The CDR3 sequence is CASSWGGPSTDTQYF. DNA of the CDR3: TGTGCCAGCAGCTGGGGGGGCCCCAGCACAGATACGCAGTATTTT.

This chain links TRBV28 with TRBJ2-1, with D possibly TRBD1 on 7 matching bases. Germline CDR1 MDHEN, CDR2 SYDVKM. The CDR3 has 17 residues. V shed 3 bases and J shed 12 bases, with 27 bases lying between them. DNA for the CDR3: TGTGCCAGCAGTTTTGGAGGGGGCGGGCCTCCTGCCCCCCCGCAGTTCTTC. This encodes CASSFGGGGPPAPPQFF. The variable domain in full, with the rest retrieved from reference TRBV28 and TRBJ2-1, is DVKVTQSSRYLVKRTGEKVFLECVQDMDHENMFWYRQDPGLGLRLIYFSYDVKMKEKGDIPEGYSVSREKKERFSLILESASTNQTSMYLCASSFGGGGPPAPPQFFGPGTRLTVL.

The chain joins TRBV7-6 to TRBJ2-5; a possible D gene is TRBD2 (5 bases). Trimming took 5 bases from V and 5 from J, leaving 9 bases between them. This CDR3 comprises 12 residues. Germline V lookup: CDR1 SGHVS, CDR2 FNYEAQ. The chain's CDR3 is CASSPTGETQYF. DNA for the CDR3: TGTGCCAGCAGCCCGACGGGGGAGACCCAGTACTTC.

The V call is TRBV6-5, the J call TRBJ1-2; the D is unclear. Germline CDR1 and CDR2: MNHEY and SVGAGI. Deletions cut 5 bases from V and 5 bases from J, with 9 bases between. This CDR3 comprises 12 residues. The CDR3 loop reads CASSEEGYGYTF. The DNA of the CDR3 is TGTGCCAGCAGTGAGGAGGGATATGGCTACACCTTC.

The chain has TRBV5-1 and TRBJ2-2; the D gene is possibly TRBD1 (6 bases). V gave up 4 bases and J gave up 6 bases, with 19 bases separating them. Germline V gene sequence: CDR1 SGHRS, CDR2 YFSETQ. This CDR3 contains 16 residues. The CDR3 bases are TGCGCCAGCAGCAGCAAGATAAAACAGGGATCCGGGGAGCTGTTTTTT. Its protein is CASSSKIKQGSGELFF.

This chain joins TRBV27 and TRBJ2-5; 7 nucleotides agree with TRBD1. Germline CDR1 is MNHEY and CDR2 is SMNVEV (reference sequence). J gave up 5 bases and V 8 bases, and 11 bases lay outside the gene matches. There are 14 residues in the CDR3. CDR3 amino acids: CASGITGVGETQYF. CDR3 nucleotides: TGTGCCAGCGGGATAACAGGGGTTGGGGAGACCCAGTACTTC.

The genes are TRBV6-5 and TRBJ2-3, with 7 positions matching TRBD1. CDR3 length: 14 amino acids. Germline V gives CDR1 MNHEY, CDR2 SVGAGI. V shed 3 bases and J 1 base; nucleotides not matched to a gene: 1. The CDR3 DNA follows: TGTGCCAGCAGTTATAGGGGGCGCACAGATACGCAGTATTTT. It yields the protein CASSYRGRTDTQYF.

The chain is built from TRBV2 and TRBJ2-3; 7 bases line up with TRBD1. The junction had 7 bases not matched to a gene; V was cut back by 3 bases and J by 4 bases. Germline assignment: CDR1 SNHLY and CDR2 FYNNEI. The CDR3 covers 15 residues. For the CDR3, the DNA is TGTGCCAGCAGTGACGGGCGACAGGGTTCAGATACGCAGTATTTT. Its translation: CASSDGRQGSDTQYF.

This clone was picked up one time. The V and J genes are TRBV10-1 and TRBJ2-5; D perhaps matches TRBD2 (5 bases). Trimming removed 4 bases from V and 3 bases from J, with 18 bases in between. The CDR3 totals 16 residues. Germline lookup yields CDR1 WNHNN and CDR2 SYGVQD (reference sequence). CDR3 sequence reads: CASSVPITRAKETQYF. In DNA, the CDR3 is TGCGCCAGCAGTGTCCCAATTACTAGAGCTAAAGAGACCCAGTACTTC.

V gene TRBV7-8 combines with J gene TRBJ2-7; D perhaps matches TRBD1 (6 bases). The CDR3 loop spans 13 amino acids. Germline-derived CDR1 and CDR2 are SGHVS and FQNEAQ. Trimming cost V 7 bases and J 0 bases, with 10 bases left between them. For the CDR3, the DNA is TGTGCCAGCACCATAGGGGGCTCCTACGAGCAGTACTTC. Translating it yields CASTIGGSYEQYF. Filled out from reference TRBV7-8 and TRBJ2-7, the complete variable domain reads GAGVSQSPRYKVAKRGQDVALRCDPISGHVSLFWYQQALGQGPEFLTYFQNEAQLDKSGLPSDRFFAERPEGSVSTLKIQRTQQEDSAVYLCASTIGGSYEQYFGPGTRLTVT.

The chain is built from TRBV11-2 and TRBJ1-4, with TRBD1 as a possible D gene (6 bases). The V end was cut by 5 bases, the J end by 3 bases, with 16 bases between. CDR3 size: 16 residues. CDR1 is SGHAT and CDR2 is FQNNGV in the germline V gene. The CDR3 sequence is CASSPRGEGANEKLFF. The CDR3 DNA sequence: TGTGCCAGCAGCCCCCGGGGGGAGGGGGCTAATGAAAAACTGTTTTTT.

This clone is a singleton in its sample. CDR3 DNA sequence: TGTGCCAGCAGTTTGCGCGACCTAGCAAGGCCCCAGCATTTT. Translation: CASSLRDLARPQHF. V and J are TRBV28 and TRBJ1-5; D is uncertain. CDR3 length equals 14 residues. Trimming took 3 bases from V and 9 from J, leaving 15 bases between them. Per the germline V gene, CDR1 is MDHEN and CDR2 is SYDVKM. The whole variable domain, filled in from reference TRBV28 and TRBJ1-5, reads DVKVTQSSRYLVKRTGEKVFLECVQDMDHENMFWYRQDPGLGLRLIYFSYDVKMKEKGDIPEGYSVSREKKERFSLILESASTNQTSMYLCASSLRDLARPQHFGDGTRLSIL.

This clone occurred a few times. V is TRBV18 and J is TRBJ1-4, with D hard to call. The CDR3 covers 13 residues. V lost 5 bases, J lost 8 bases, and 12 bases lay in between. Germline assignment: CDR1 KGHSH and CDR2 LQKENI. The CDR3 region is CASSEKVREKLFF. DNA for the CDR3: TGTGCCAGCTCAGAGAAAGTGCGAGAAAAACTGTTTTTT.

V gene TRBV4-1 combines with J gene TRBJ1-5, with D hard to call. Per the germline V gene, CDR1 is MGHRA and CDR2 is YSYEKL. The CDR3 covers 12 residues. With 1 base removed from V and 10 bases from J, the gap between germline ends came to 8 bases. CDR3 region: CASSQGAGPQHF. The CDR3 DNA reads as TGCGCCAGCAGCCAAGGGGCTGGACCCCAGCATTTT.

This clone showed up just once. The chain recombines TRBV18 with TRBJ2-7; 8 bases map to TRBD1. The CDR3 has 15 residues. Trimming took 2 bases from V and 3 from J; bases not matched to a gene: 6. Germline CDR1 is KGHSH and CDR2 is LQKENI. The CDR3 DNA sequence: TGTGCCAGCTCACCAGGACAGGGCATCGGCTACGAGCAGTACTTC. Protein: CASSPGQGIGYEQYF.

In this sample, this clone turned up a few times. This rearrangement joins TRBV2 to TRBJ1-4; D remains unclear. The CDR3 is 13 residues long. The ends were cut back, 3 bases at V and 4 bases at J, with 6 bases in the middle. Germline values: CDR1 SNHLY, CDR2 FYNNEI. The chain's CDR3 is CASSDNGNEKLFF. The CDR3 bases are TGTGCCAGCAGTGACAACGGTAATGAAAAACTGTTTTTT.

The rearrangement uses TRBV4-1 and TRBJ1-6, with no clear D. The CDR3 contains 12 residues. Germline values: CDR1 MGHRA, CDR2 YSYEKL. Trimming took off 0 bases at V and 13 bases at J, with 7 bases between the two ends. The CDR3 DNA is TGCGCCAGCAGCCAAGAGTCGGGGCCCCTCCACTTT. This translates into CASSQESGPLHF.

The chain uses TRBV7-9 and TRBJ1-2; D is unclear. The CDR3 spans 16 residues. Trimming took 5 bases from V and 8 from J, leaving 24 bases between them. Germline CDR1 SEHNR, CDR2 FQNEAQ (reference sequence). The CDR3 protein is CASSPRELKGLRGYTF. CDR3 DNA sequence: TGTGCCAGCAGCCCCCGGGAATTGAAAGGGTTGCGGGGCTACACCTTC.

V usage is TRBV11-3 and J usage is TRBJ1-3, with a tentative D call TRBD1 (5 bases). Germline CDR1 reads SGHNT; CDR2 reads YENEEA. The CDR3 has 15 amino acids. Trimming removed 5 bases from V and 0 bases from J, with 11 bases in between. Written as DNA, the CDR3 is TGTGCCAGCAGCCGGGGGATTCTCTCTGGAAACACCATATATTTT. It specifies CASSRGILSGNTIYF.